This T cell receptor beta chain was documented in a study of blood T cell repertoires in COVID-19. Study background: Whether acute or convalescent, the COVID-19 samples came from the United States, Italy and Spain. T cells, B-cell-depleted T cells, or PBMCs provided the cDNA or gDNA that served as material.

The germline V gene has CDR1 SGHTA and CDR2 FQGTGA. Trimming pared 5 bases from V and 4 bases from J, leaving 17 bases between. The CDR3 is made up of 15 amino acids. Per the authors' pipeline: Estimation of nucleated cell counts was performed using reference gene primer amplification. The repertoire was sequenced with immunoSEQ multiplex PCR; TCRdb's copy has only in-frame clones and lacks some. V and J calls and clone size follow that table, whereas D and trimming were derived from the DNA. The sample has 140,000 to 150,000 clones, approximately 85% seen once. The receptor's source is a human donor with acute or convalescent COVID-19. The donor label of this sample is uncertain. Sequenced sample: peripheral blood. This sequence joins TRBV7-3 and TRBJ1-1, with a weak D call TRBD1 (6 bases). This CDR3 reads CASSPNGQGSTEAFF. The DNA of the CDR3 is TGTGCCAGCAGCCCAAACGGGCAGGGGTCCACTGAAGCTTTCTTT.